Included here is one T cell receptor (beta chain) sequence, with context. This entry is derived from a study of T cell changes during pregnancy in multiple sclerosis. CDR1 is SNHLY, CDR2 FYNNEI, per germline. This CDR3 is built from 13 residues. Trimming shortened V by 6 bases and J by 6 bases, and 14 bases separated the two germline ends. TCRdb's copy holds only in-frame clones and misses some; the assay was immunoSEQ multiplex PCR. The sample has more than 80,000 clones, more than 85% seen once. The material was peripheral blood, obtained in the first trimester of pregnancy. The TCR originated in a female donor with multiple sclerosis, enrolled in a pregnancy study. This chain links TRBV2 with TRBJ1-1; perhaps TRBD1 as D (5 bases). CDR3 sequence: CASRGLGSPEAFF. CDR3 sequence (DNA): TGTGCCAGCAGGGGGCTGGGGTCGCCTGAAGCTTTCTTT.